What follows are 4 T cell receptor beta chains derived from one specimen sequenced in a study of PD-1 blockade in mismatch repair-deficient tumors. As to time point: approximately eleven-day in vitro stimulation with candidate neoantigen peptide 4. These TCRs are of unknown antigen specificity. TCRdb's copy holds only in-frame clones and misses some; the assay was immunoSEQ multiplex PCR. The sample has about 14,000 clones; less than 90% are singletons. The sequencing here drew on cells cultured in vitro, taken from a patient treated with pembrolizumab. These receptors originate from an adult with mismatch repair-deficient cancer.

The rearrangement links TRBV4-1 to TRBJ2-7; tentative D call: TRBD1 (5 bases). Germline values: CDR1 MGHRA, CDR2 YSYEKL. Trimming stripped 1 base from V and 3 bases from J, with 19 bases between. The CDR3 length is 17 residues. CDR3 bases: TGCGCCAGCAGCCAAGCGATAGTGGGGAAAAGGGGCTACGAGCAGTACTTC. Translation: CASSQAIVGKRGYEQYF.

This chain uses TRBV19 with TRBJ2-7, with TRBD1 matching 8 bases. There are 15 residues in the CDR3. Looked up from germline, CDR1 is LNHDA and CDR2 is SQIVND (reference sequence). V lost 9 bases, J lost 1 base, and 11 bases stayed unmatched. The CDR3 coding sequence is TGTGCCAGCAGGGGACAGGATTTCTTATCCTACGAGCAGTACTTC. Its protein is CASRGQDFLSYEQYF.

The V and J genes are TRBV2 and TRBJ2-3, with D perhaps TRBD2 (6 bases). Germline V gives CDR1 SNHLY, CDR2 FYNNEI. V lost 7 bases and J lost 2, with 10 bases in between. This CDR3 comprises 13 residues. In DNA, the CDR3 is TGTGCCAGCAACGGAGGGGCCACAGATACGCAGTATTTT. This gives the protein CASNGGATDTQYF.

The chain couples TRBV2 to TRBJ2-1, with 8 bases aligning to TRBD1. Germline CDR1 is SNHLY and CDR2 is FYNNEI. The CDR3 sequence is 13 residues long. V lost 7 bases to trimming and J lost 5 bases; unmatched junction nucleotides: 4. The CDR3: CASTPDRDNEQFF. Written as DNA, the CDR3 is TGTGCCAGCACTCCGGACAGGGACAATGAGCAGTTCTTC.